This T cell receptor (beta chain) appears in the sequencing data of a study of T cells in localized non-small cell lung cancer (dated by TCRdb to the early 2020s). General notes on the study: The study analyzed T cell repertoires of about 230 early-stage NSCLC patients, comparing tumors and uninvolved tumor-adjacent lungs. The cohort comprised roughly 220 treatment-naïve NSCLC patients with resected, localized lung tumors. Of the NSCLC patients, around 130 were male and 85 to 110 were female, and the mean age was approximately 66 years.

Beyond this particular receptor, the publication reports: Longer overall survival was associated with higher blood T cell density, whereas shorter survival was associated with higher adjacent-lung clonality. Because multi-region tumor sequencing was not performed, intratumor heterogeneity could not be ruled out. Of the top 100 tumor clones, a median of roughly 53 were detected in paired uninvolved adjacent lung; some 28 were also among that lung's top 100. The highest T cell clonality was observed in uninvolved tumor-adjacent lung, where clonality exceeded that of tumor, suggesting that antigenic responses were more focused in uninvolved tumor-adjacent lung. Because the study design was exploratory, TCR variables were selected using unadjusted p-values without false-discovery rate correction.

TCR beta CDR3 regions were sequenced from DNA using the immunoSEQ Assay. On the study's bioinformatics: To compute T cell density, TCR beta template counts were normalized to usable DNA, which was estimated by amplifying housekeeping genes. Richness was estimated using the preseqR package, with extrapolation to 400,000 templates for PBMC samples and to 120,000 templates for tissue samples. Clonality was defined by subtracting Pielou's evenness from one. To identify tissue-enriched TCRs, differential abundance testing was run on productive amino-acid clonotypes with a minimum total count of 5 and an alpha of 0.1. Repertoire overlap between compartments was quantified with the Jaccard Index and Morisita Overlap Index. GLIPH grouped TCR beta CDR3s together with public tetramer-defined viral CDR3s, and a viral motif had to include at least three viral sequences and show V-gene enrichment. This immuneACCESS table, as held by TCRdb, lists in-frame sequences with V and J called but not all clones. Of the missing ones, under half trace to an unresolved V gene in checked studies; the others have no known cause. D and trimming come from the DNA, and the V and J calls and clone size come from that table. The sample yields about 13,000 clones; 28% were counted once. The ten largest clones represent 5.5% to 8% of the sample.

The CDR3 contains 14 residues, cysteine and phenylalanine counted. The read is trimmed to its CDR3 DNA, 42 bases read in frame from base 1. CDR1 and CDR2 (LGHNT, FRNRAP) derive from the germline V gene. V loses 6 bases at its end and J loses 3 bases; junction bases beyond the gene matches: 5. At diagnosis, tumor, uninvolved tumor-adjacent lung and peripheral blood were collected and then preserved as a mix of FFPE and fresh-frozen material. This clone is a singleton in its sample. The antigen it binds to is not known. Per-base qualities were not stored, and no clone one base away is much larger. The sequence derives from a female donor older than 55 with stage I lung adenocarcinoma. The source was lung tumor tissue, collected before any cancer treatment. The rearranged chain carries TRBV12-5 and TRBJ1-5; the central 7 bases match TRBD1. In nucleotides, the sequence is TGTGCTAGTGGGACGGGACAGCCCAATCAGCCCCAGCATTTT. This yields the protein CASGTGQPNQPQHF.